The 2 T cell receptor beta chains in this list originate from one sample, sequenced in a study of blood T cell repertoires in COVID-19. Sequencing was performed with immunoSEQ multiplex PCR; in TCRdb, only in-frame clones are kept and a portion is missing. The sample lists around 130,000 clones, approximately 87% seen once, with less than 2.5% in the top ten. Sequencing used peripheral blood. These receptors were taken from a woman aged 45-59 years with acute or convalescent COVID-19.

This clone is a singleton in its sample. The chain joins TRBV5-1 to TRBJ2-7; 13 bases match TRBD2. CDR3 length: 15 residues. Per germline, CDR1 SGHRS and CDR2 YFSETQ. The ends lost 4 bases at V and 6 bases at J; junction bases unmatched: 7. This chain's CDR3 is CASSLTSGGAFEQYF. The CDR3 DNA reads TGCGCCAGCAGCCTTACTAGCGGGGGGGCCTTCGAGCAGTACTTC.

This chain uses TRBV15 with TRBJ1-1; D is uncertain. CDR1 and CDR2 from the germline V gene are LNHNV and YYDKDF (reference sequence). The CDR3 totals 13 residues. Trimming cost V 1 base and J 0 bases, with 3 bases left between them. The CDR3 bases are TGTGCCACCAGCAGAGCGGTGAACACTGAAGCTTTCTTT. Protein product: CATSRAVNTEAFF.